One sample yielded the 7 T cell receptor beta chains listed below, sequenced in a study of CD8 T cells in Susac syndrome. Random hexamers served to reverse transcribe roughly 0.45 to 1 ug RNA. TCRdb reprocessed the immunoSEQ multiplex PCR reads with MiXCR, giving one entry per CDR3 protein. The data hold approximately 76,000 distinct CDR3 sequences, with over 85% observed a single time. The sequencing sample was made of CD8+ T cells from PBMCs. The source is a human donor with multiple sclerosis.

The V gene is TRBV7-9, the J gene TRBJ1-2; D is possibly TRBD1 (6 bases). The CDR3 has 12 residues. Trimming shortened V by 5 bases and J by 8 bases, and 12 bases separated the two germline ends. Germline V CDR1 and CDR2: SEHNR, FQNEAQ (reference sequence). CDR3 nucleotide sequence: TGTGCCAGCAGCACCAGGGGTACCGGCTACACCTTC. Encoded protein: CASSTRGTGYTF. Full variable domain (rest looked up from reference TRBV7-9 and TRBJ1-2): DTGVSQNPRHKITKRGQNVTFRCDPISEHNRLYWYRQTLGQGPEFLTYFQNEAQLEKSRLLSDRFSAERPKGSFSTLEIQRTEQGDSAMYLCASSTRGTGYTFGSGTRLTVV.

V gene TRBV27 combines with J gene TRBJ1-5; a possible D gene is TRBD1 (5 bases). CDR3 size: 14 residues. V gave up 3 bases and J gave up 5 bases, with 11 bases separating them. CDR1 is MNHEY, CDR2 SMNVEV, per germline (reference sequence). The CDR3 reads CASSFWGSDQPQHF. The CDR3 nucleotides read TGTGCCAGCAGTTTTTGGGGGTCTGATCAGCCCCAGCATTTT.

The rearrangement uses TRBV29-1 and TRBJ2-7; D gene uncertain. This CDR3 region has 12 residues. V lost 4 bases, J lost 3 bases, and 10 bases lay in between. Germline CDR1 reads SQVTM; CDR2 reads ANQGSEA. CDR3 amino acids: CSVVMRSYEQYF. CDR3 bases: TGCAGCGTTGTCATGAGGAGCTACGAGCAGTACTTC.

This chain uses TRBV12-3 or TRBV12-4 with TRBJ2-1, with D hard to call. This CDR3 is built from 13 residues. Trimming pared 5 bases from V and 4 bases from J, leaving 9 bases between. The CDR3 reads CASSRGRYNEQFF. In nucleotides, the CDR3 is TGTGCCAGCAGTAGAGGTCGTTACAATGAGCAGTTCTTC.

The chain carries TRBV27 and TRBJ2-2, with 10 nucleotides matching TRBD1. Germline CDR1 MNHEY, CDR2 SMNVEV (reference sequence). V trimming: 6 bases; J trimming: 2 bases; junction bases outside the gene matches: 21. The CDR3 has 21 residues. The chain's CDR3 is CASSERQGAEGMSINTGELFF. The DNA of the CDR3 is TGTGCCAGCAGCGAAAGACAGGGGGCAGAGGGGATGAGTATTAACACCGGGGAGCTGTTTTTT.

The V call is TRBV18, the J call TRBJ2-1; unclear D gene. V was cut by 2 bases and J by 7 bases, with 15 bases left in between. CDR3 size: 15 residues. Germline V gives CDR1 KGHSH, CDR2 LQKENI. CDR3 in DNA: TGTGCCAGCTCACCAAAGAGTCCCCATGTGAATGAGCAGTTCTTC. Translation: CASSPKSPHVNEQFF.

The CDR3 here is CASSYRPPGLLVETQYF. The CDR3 DNA is TGTGCCAGCAGTTACCGCCCCCCGGGCCTCCTCGTGGAGACCCAGTACTTC. V usage is TRBV12-3 or TRBV12-4 and J usage is TRBJ2-5; D is unclear. The germline V and J ends were trimmed by 4 bases and 5 bases, with 23 bases remaining between them. The CDR3 runs 17 residues.